This TCR beta chain derives from a study of T cells in localized non-small cell lung cancer. The study's findings and limits: Longer overall survival was linked to higher blood T cell density. A single tumor region was sequenced, leaving heterogeneity possible. Median detection of top 100 tumor clones in adjacent lung was under 75 clones.

Here immunoSEQ multiplex PCR was the method, and the copy in TCRdb shows in-frame clones only, minus some. The data show over 25,000 clones, about 90% seen once. Germline CDR1 and CDR2: SNHLY and FYNNEI. The V gene lost 7 bases and the J gene lost 1 base, with 11 bases spanning the gap. This CDR3 has 13 residues. About this clone: Its antigen is unknown.

The V call is TRBV2, the J call TRBJ2-7, with a weak D call TRBD1 (6 bases). Source: peripheral blood, taken before any cancer treatment. The clonotype originates from a female donor older than 55 with stage I lung adenocarcinoma. CDR3 region: CASKVDRSYEQYF. Here the CDR3 DNA reads TGTGCCAGCAAGGTCGACAGGTCCTACGAGCAGTACTTC.